The clone carrying this TCR delta chain has more than one count but fewer than ten. Its antigen is not known. The V gene lost 4 bases and the J gene lost 0 bases, with 24 bases spanning the gap. Germline CDR1 reads TSWWSYY; CDR2 reads QGS. The CDR3 runs to 19 residues. The data were obtained in a study of Vδ1+ human thymocytes. Overall study findings and caveats: In the thymus, TRG and TRD repertoires looked highly polyclonal with Gaussian CDR3 lengths. Thymic delta-chain repertoires held roughly 20% Vdelta2 sequences and few Vdelta3, despite high sort purity.

Sequences come from RNA converted to cDNA by reverse transcription. Multiplex PCR used pooled V-gene forward primers and a constant-region reverse primer to amplify CDR3s. TCRdb called clones from the multiplex PCR reads again using CATT. The sample carries roughly 55,000 delta-chain clones, 15% recorded once. The origin of this receptor is a boy in the first two years of life who had congenital heart surgery. The sequencing input was Vdelta1+ gamma-delta thymocytes from the thymus. Subset here: FACS-sorted CD3+ TCRalphabeta- TCRVdelta1+ TCRVdelta2- thymocytes. The chain has TRDV1 and TRDJ1, with a possible D match to TRDD3 (9 bases). CDR3 DNA sequence: TGTGCTCTTGGGGCCACTTCCTACCGTACTGGGGGAGACACCGATAAACTCATCTTT. It yields the protein CALGATSYRTGGDTDKLIF.